This T cell receptor beta chain was recorded in a study of blood T cells in healthy people across ages. The study, taken as a whole, reports: Compared with aged donors, long-lived donors showed fewer expanded clones, suggesting selection.

As to this clonotype: The target antigen is unknown.

Germline V CDR1 and CDR2: MDHEN, SYDVKM. The CDR3 has 15 residues. Trimming took 6 bases from V and 6 from J, leaving 21 bases between them. For the second PCR, which ran for about 7 to 11 cycles, a sample-barcoded 5' primer and a J-beta primer mix were used. TCRdb re-called the 5' RACE reads with MiXCR, one entry per CDR3 protein. The data hold over 1.5 million distinct CDR3 sequences, with 49% observed a single time. Sequenced input: blood. The chain joins TRBV28 to TRBJ2-7; D is possibly TRBD1 or TRBD2 (6 bases each). This receptor was identified in a woman in her thirties or forties in good health. The CDR3 sequence: CASSGGGMAYSEQYF. The CDR3 coding sequence is TGTGCCAGCAGCGGAGGGGGAATGGCCTACTCCGAGCAGTACTTC.